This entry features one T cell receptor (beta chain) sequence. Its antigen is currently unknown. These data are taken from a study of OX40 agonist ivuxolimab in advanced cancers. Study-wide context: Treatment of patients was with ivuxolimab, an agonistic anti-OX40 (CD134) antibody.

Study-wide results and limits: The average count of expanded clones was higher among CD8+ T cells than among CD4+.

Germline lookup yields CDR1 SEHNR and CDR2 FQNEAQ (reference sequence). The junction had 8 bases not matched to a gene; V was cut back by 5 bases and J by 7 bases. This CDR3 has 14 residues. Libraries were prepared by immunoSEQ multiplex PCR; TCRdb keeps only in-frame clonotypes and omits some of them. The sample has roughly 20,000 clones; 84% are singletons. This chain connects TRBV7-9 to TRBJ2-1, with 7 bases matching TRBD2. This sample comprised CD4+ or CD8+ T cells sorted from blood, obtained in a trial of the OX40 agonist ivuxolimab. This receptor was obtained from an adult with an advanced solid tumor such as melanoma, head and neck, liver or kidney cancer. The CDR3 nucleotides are TGTGCCAGCAGCGGATCTAGCGGAGGTAATGAGCAGTTCTTC. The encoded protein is CASSGSSGGNEQFF.